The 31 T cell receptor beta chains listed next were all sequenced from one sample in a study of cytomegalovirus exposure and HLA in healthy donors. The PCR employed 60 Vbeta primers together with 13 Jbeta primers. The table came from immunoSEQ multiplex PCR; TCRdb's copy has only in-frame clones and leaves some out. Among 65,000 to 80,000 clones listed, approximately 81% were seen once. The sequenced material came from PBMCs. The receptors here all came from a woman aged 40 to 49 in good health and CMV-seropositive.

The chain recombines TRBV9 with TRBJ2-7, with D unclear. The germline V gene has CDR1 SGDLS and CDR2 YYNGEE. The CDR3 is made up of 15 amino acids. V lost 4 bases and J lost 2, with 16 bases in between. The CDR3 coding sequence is TGTGCCAGCAGCACCCTGGATAGTGCGGCCTACGAGCAGTACTTC. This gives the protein CASSTLDSAAYEQYF.

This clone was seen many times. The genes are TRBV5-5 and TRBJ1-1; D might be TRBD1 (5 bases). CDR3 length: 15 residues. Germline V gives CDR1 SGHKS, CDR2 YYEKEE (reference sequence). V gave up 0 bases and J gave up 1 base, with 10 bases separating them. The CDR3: CASSLAGRGNTEAFF. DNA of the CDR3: TGTGCCAGCAGCTTGGCCGGGAGGGGGAACACTGAAGCTTTCTTT.

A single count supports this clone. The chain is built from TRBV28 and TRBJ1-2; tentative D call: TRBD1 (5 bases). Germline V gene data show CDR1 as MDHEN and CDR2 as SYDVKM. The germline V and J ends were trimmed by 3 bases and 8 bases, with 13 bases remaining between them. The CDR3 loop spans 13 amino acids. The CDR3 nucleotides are TGTGCCAGCAGTTTCGGGCAGGGTAAAGGCTACACCTTC. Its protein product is CASSFGQGKGYTF.

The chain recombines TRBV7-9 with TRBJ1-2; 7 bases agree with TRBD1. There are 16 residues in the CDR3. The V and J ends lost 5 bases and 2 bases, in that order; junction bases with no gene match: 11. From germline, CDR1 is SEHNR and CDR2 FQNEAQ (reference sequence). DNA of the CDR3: TGTGCCAGCAGCCAATCAAGGGACAGAGAGAACTATGGCTACACCTTC. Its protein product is CASSQSRDRENYGYTF.

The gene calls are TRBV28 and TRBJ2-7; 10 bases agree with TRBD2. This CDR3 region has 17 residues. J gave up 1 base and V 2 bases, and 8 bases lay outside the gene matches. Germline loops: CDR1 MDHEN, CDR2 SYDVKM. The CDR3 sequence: CASSLRGGLAQSYEQYF. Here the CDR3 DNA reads TGTGCCAGCAGTTTAAGGGGGGGACTAGCGCAATCCTACGAGCAGTACTTC.

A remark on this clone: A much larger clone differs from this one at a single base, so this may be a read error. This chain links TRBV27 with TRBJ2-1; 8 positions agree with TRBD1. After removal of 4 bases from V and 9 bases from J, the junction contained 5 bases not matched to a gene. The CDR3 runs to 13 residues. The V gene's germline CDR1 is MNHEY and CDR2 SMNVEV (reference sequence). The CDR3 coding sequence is TGTGCCAGCAGTTCCACGACAGGGGCTGAGCAGTTCTTC. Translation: CASSSTTGAEQFF.

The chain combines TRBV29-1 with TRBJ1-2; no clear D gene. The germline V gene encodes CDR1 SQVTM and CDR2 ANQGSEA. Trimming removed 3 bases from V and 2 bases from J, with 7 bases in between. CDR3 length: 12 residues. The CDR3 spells CSVEARNYGYTF. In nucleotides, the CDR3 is TGCAGCGTTGAGGCCAGGAACTATGGCTACACCTTC.

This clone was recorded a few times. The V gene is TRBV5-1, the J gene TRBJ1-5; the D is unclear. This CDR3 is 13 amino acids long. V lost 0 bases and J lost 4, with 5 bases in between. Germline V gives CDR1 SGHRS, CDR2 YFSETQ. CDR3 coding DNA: TGCGCCAGCAGCTTGGACGGGAATCAGCCCCAGCATTTT. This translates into CASSLDGNQPQHF.

In nucleotides, the CDR3 is TGTGCCAGCACCTCCTACAATCAGCCCCAGCATTTT. Protein product: CASTSYNQPQHF. The chain carries TRBV2 and TRBJ1-5; D unresolved. Deletions cut 7 bases from V and 3 bases from J, with 7 bases between. Germline values: CDR1 SNHLY, CDR2 FYNNEI. The CDR3 contains 12 residues.

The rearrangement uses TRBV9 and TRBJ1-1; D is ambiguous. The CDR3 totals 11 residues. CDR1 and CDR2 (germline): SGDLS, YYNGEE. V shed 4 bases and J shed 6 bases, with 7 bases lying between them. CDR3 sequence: CASSSAAEAFF. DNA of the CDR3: TGTGCCAGCAGCTCGGCGGCTGAAGCTTTCTTT.

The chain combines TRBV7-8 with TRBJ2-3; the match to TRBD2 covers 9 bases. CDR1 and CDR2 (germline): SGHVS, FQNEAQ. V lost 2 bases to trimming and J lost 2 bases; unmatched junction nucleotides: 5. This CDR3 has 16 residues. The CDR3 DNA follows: TGTGCCAGCAGCTTATACGCTAGCGGGGTCACAGATACGCAGTATTTT. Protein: CASSLYASGVTDTQYF.

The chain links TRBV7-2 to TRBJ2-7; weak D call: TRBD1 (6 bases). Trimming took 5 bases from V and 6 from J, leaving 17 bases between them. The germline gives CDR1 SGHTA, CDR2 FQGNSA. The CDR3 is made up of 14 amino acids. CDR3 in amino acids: CASSKSRGSGEQYF. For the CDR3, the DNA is TGTGCCAGCAGCAAGAGCAGGGGATCGGGCGAGCAGTACTTC.

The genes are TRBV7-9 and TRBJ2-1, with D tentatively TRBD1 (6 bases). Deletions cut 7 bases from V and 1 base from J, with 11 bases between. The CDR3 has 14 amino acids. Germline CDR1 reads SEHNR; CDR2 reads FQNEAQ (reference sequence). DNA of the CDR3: TGTGCCAGCACATCCAGGGGATCCTACAATGAGCAGTTCTTC. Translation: CASTSRGSYNEQFF.

CDR3 protein: CATSTGFTQYF. CDR3 DNA: TGTGCCACCAGCACAGGGTTCACCCAGTACTTC. The chain joins TRBV15 to TRBJ2-5; possibly TRBD1 for D (5 bases). Germline V lookup: CDR1 LNHNV, CDR2 YYDKDF (reference sequence). The CDR3 extends over 11 amino acids. The ends were cut back, 4 bases at V and 8 bases at J, with 8 bases in the middle.

For the CDR3, the DNA is TGTGCCAGCAGCGTAGGTGGGGCTGTCACTGAAGCTTTCTTT. This codes for CASSVGGAVTEAFF. V usage is TRBV9 and J usage is TRBJ1-1; D might be TRBD1 (5 bases). CDR1 and CDR2 (germline): SGDLS, YYNGEE. V shed 0 bases and J shed 4 bases, with 10 bases lying between them. This CDR3 is built from 14 residues. Using reference TRBV9 and TRBJ1-1 for the parts outside the CDR3, the full variable domain is DSGVTQTPKHLITATGQRVTLRCSPRSGDLSVYWYQQSLDQGLQFLIQYYNGEERAKGNILERFSAQQFPDLHSELNLSSLELGDSALYFCASSVGGAVTEAFFGQGTRLTVV.

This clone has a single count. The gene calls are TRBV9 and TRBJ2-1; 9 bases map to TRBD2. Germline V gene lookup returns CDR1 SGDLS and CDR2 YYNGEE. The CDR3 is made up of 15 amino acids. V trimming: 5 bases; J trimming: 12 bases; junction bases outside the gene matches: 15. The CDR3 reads CASSLSGGPLGGQFF. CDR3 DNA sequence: TGTGCCAGCAGTCTCAGCGGGGGGCCTCTAGGAGGGCAGTTCTTC.

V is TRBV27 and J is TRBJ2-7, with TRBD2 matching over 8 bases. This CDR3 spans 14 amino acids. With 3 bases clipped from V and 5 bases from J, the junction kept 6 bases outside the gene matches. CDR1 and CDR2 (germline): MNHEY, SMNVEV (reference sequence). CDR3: CASSFRGGRDEQYF. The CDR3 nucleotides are TGTGCCAGCAGTTTCCGCGGGGGGCGCGACGAGCAGTACTTC.

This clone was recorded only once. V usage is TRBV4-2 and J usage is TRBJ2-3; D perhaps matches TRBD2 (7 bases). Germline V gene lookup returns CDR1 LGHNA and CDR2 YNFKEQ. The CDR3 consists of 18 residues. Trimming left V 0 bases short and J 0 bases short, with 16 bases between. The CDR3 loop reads CASSQEAARGPSTDTQYF. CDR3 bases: TGTGCCAGCAGCCAAGAAGCCGCGCGGGGGCCTAGCACAGATACGCAGTATTTT.

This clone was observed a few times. DNA of the CDR3: TGTGCCAGCAGCTTGTACGGGGACTATGGCTACACCTTC. Translating it yields CASSLYGDYGYTF. The chain links TRBV5-5 to TRBJ1-2; D unclear. CDR3 length equals 13 residues. From germline, CDR1 is SGHKS and CDR2 YYEKEE (reference sequence). V was pared by 1 base and J by 3 bases, with 7 bases between.

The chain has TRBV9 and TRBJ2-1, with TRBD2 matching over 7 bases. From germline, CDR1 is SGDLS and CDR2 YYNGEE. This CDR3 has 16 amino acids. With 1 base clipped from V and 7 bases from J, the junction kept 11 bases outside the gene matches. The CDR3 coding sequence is TGTGCCAGCAGCGTATCGGGGCGGGGGTCCCGGAATGAGCAGTTCTTC. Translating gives CASSVSGRGSRNEQFF.

Here the CDR3 DNA reads TGCGCCAGCAGCTTGGGTCAGTTCGGCACAGATACGCAGTATTTT. Its protein is CASSLGQFGTDTQYF. The chain links TRBV5-1 to TRBJ2-3; D gene unclear. Germline CDR1 SGHRS, CDR2 YFSETQ. The CDR3 consists of 15 residues. The V and J ends lost 0 bases and 1 base respectively, with 9 bases between them. The complete variable domain, with remaining parts taken from reference TRBV5-1 and TRBJ2-3, reads KAGVTQTPRYLIKTRGQQVTLSCSPISGHRSVSWYQQTPGQGLQFLFEYFSETQRNKGNFPGRFSGRQFSNSRSEMNVSTLELGDSALYLCASSLGQFGTDTQYFGPGTRLTVL.

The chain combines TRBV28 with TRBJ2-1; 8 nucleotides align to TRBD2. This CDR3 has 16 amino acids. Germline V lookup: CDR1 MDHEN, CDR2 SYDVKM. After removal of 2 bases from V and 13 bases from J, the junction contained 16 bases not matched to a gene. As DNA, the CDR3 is TGTGCCAGCAGTTTACCCCCCGGGCCGGGGACTAGAGAACAGTTCTTC. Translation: CASSLPPGPGTREQFF.

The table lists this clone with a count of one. The CDR3 region has the DNA TGTGCCAGCAGCAGCGGGACACGGTATATTACGAACACTGAAGCTTTCTTT. This gives the protein CASSSGTRYITNTEAFF. J is TRBJ1-1 and V is TRBV7-8; maybe TRBD1 (6 bases). The germline gives CDR1 SGHVS, CDR2 FQNEAQ. The CDR3 is 17 residues long. The V gene lost 5 bases and the J gene lost 1 base, with 20 bases spanning the gap.

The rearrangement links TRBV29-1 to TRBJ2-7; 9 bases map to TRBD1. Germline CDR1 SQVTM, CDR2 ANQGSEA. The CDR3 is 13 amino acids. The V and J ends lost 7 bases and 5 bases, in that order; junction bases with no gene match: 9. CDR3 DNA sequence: TGCAGCGAGTGGGGACAGGGTCCCCACGAGCAGTACTTC. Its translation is CSEWGQGPHEQYF.

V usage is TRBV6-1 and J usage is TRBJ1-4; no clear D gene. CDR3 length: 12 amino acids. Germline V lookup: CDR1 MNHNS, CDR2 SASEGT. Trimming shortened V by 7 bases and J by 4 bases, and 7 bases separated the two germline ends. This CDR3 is CASTSGNEKLFF. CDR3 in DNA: TGTGCCAGCACATCGGGTAATGAAAAACTGTTTTTT.

The CDR3: CASSALPRQGYIDTQYF. In DNA form, the CDR3 reads TGTGCCAGCAGCGCCCTCCCCCGGCAGGGGTATATCGATACGCAGTATTTT. The gene calls are TRBV9 and TRBJ2-3, with D perhaps TRBD1 (6 bases). V lost 3 bases and J 6 bases, leaving 23 bases between the germline ends. The CDR3 runs 17 residues. Germline lookup yields CDR1 SGDLS and CDR2 YYNGEE.

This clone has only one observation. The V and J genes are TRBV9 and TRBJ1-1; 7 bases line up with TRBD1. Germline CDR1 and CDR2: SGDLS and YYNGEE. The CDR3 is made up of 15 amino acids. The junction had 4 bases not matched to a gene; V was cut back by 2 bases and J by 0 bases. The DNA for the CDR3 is TGTGCCAGCAGCGTCTCGGGACAGCTGAACACTGAAGCTTTCTTT. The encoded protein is CASSVSGQLNTEAFF. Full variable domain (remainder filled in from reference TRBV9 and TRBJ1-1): DSGVTQTPKHLITATGQRVTLRCSPRSGDLSVYWYQQSLDQGLQFLIQYYNGEERAKGNILERFSAQQFPDLHSELNLSSLELGDSALYFCASSVSGQLNTEAFFGQGTRLTVV.

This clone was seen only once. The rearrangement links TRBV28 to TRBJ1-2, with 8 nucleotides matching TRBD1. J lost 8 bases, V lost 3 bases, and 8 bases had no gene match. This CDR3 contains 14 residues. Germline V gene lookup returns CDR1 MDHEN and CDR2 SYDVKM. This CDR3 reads CASSFFQGAGGYTF. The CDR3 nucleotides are TGTGCCAGCAGTTTTTTCCAGGGGGCGGGGGGCTACACCTTC.

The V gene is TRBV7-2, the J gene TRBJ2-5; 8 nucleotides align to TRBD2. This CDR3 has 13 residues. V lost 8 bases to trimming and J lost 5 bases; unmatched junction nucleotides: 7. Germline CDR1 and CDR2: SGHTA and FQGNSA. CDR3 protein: CASRAGAGETQYF. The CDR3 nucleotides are TGTGCCAGCCGAGCGGGGGCAGGGGAGACCCAGTACTTC.

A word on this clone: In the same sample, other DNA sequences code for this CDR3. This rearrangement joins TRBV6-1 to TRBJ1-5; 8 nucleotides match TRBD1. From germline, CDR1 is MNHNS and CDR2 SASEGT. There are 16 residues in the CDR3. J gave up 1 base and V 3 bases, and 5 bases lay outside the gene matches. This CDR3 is CASSDRGRGSNQPQHF. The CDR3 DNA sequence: TGTGCCAGCAGTGACAGGGGGCGCGGGAGCAATCAGCCCCAGCATTTT.

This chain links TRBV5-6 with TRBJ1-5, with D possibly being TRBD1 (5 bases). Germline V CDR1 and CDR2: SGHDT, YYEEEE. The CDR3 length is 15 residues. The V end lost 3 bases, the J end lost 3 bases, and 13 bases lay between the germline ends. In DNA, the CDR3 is TGTGCCAGCAGCTCGGAGGGGCACTCCAATCAGCCCCAGCATTTT. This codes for CASSSEGHSNQPQHF.